This is a list of T cell receptor beta chains from one sample in a study of STAT5B mutations in CD4+ large granular lymphocyte leukemia. Clones were read by immunoSEQ multiplex PCR, and TCRdb kept only the in-frame ones, dropping some. In the table there are about 32,000 clones, 70% to 90% of which are singletons. Input material: CD4+ T cells from blood buffy coats. The receptors stem from a human donor in good health. The CDR3 runs from the conserved cysteine through the conserved F or W. D genes are given only for firm matches. For some rows the clone size is stated as once, few or many, or as a class when expanded; others skip it.

D | J | size | V | length | CDR3 | DNA
- | TRBJ2-7 | - | TRBV14 | 12 | CASSLTRGEQYF | TGTGCCAGCAGCTTGACTAGAGGCGAGCAGTACTTC
TRBD1 | TRBJ2-7 | - | TRBV5-4 | 15 | CASSNRTGATYEQYF | TGTGCCAGCAGCAATAGGACAGGAGCAACCTACGAGCAGTACTTC
- | TRBJ2-7 | few | TRBV18 | 14 | CASSPPAGAYEQYF | TGTGCCAGCTCACCACCTGCGGGGGCGTACGAGCAGTACTTC
TRBD1 | TRBJ2-7 | once | TRBV18 | 15 | CASSPPRDRAYEQYF | TGTGCCAGCTCACCACCAAGGGACAGGGCGTACGAGCAGTACTTC
- | TRBJ2-3 | - | TRBV7-2 | 14 | CASSQSTFTDTQYF | TGTGCCAGCAGCCAATCCACTTTCACAGATACGCAGTATTTT
TRBD2 | TRBJ2-1 | - | TRBV5-1 | 15 | CASTTSGSSYNEQFF | TGCGCCAGCACGACTAGCGGCAGCTCCTACAATGAGCAGTTCTTC
TRBD1 | TRBJ1-5 | few | TRBV30 | 13 | CAWSEGGGQPQHF | TGTGCCTGGAGTGAAGGGGGCGGTCAGCCCCAGCATTTT
- | TRBJ2-7 | - | TRBV18 | 14 | CASSSTGITYEQYF | TGTGCCAGCTCATCAACCGGGATCACCTACGAGCAGTACTTC
TRBD1 | TRBJ2-7 | - | TRBV27 | 16 | CASSRWGDRSNLGQYF | TGTGCCAGCAGCCGTTGGGGGGACAGGTCAAACCTTGGGCAGTACTTC
- | TRBJ2-5 | - | TRBV11-2 | 15 | CASSLGGTRQETQYF | TGTGCCAGCAGCTTAGGTGGGACTCGTCAAGAGACCCAGTACTTC
- | TRBJ2-1 | - | TRBV27 | 14 | CASSQRQSYNEQFF | TGTGCCAGCAGTCAGCGTCAATCCTACAATGAGCAGTTCTTC
TRBD1 | TRBJ2-5 | few | TRBV5-1 | 15 | CASSFLTGGAETQYF | TGCGCCAGCAGCTTCCTAACAGGGGGCGCAGAGACCCAGTACTTC
- | TRBJ2-3 | - | TRBV7-6 | 13 | CASSSSIWDTQYF | TGTGCCAGCAGCTCCTCGATCTGGGATACGCAGTATTTT
- | TRBJ2-2 | - | TRBV30 | 13 | CAWRRGATGELFF | TGTGCCTGGCGACGGGGGGCCACCGGGGAGCTGTTTTTT
TRBD2 | TRBJ2-3 | - | TRBV2 | 14 | CASSSGSTPDTQYF | TGTGCCAGCAGCAGCGGGAGTACTCCAGATACGCAGTATTTT
- | TRBJ2-4 | few | TRBV9 | 14 | CASSVSLAKNIQYF | TGTGCCAGCAGCGTCTCCCTAGCCAAAAACATTCAGTACTTC
TRBD2 | TRBJ2-3 | once | TRBV19 | 13 | CATRTSGGDTQYF | TGTGCCACGCGGACTAGCGGGGGCGATACGCAGTATTTT
- | TRBJ1-2 | - | TRBV5-1 | 14 | CASSLQPTNYGYTF | TGCGCCAGCAGCCTGCAGCCTACTAACTATGGCTACACCTTC
TRBD1 | TRBJ1-5 | - | TRBV5-5 | 14 | CASSHDRVPQPQHF | TGTGCCAGCAGCCACGACAGGGTTCCTCAGCCCCAGCATTTT
TRBD1 | TRBJ2-7 | - | TRBV18 | 14 | CASSGGRQGHGQYF | TGTGCCAGCTCCGGCGGTCGACAGGGGCATGGGCAGTACTTC
TRBD1 | TRBJ1-2 | - | TRBV28 | 15 | CASSDNRGSNYGYTF | TGTGCCAGCAGCGATAACAGGGGATCTAACTATGGCTACACCTTC
- | TRBJ1-3 | once | TRBV28 | 19 | CASSLPQVFVATPGNTIYF | TGTGCCAGCAGTCTCCCCCAGGTTTTTGTCGCGACTCCTGGAAACACCATATATTTT
- | TRBJ2-7 | - | TRBV28 | 14 | CASSFASPRGEQYF | TGTGCCAGCAGTTTCGCGTCGCCAAGGGGTGAGCAGTACTTC
- | TRBJ2-5 | - | TRBV30 | 13 | CAWSRLAQETQYF | TGTGCCTGGAGTAGATTAGCGCAAGAGACCCAGTACTTC
TRBD2 | TRBJ2-1 | - | TRBV7-2 | 15 | CASSFGGSSYNEQFF | TGTGCCAGCAGCTTCGGGGGGAGCTCCTACAATGAGCAGTTCTTC
TRBD1 | TRBJ2-2 | once | TRBV28 | 16 | CASTSRGQGNTGELFF | TGTGCCAGCACCTCGCGAGGACAGGGGAACACCGGGGAGCTGTTTTTT
- | TRBJ2-3 | - | TRBV5-1 | 13 | CASSSLSTDTQYF | TGCGCCAGCAGCTCCCTATCCACAGATACGCAGTATTTT
- | TRBJ1-2 | - | TRBV6-1 | 13 | CASKTSGVYGYTF | TGTGCCAGTAAGACATCTGGGGTCTATGGCTACACCTTC
- | TRBJ1-3 | - | TRBV6-5 | 13 | CTTRGALGNTIYF | TGTACCACCAGGGGCGCTCTTGGAAACACCATATATTTT
- | TRBJ1-3 | once | TRBV28 | 15 | CASSPRRATGNTIYF | TGTGCCAGCAGTCCTAGACGGGCGACTGGAAACACCATATATTTT
- | TRBJ2-3 | once | TRBV28 | 15 | CASSAARRRTDTQYF | TGTGCCAGCAGCGCCGCCCGTCGGCGCACAGATACGCAGTATTTT
- | TRBJ2-3 | - | TRBV6-4 | 14 | CASSGQGGADTQYF | TGTGCCAGCAGTGGACAGGGAGGAGCAGATACGCAGTATTTT
- | TRBJ2-1 | - | TRBV5-8 | 13 | CASSSDPYNEQFF | TGTGCCAGCAGCTCCGACCCTTACAATGAGCAGTTCTTC
- | TRBJ2-1 | - | TRBV11-2 | 13 | CASSLEAPNEQFF | TGTGCCAGCAGCTTAGAGGCACCCAATGAGCAGTTCTTC
- | TRBJ2-1 | - | TRBV7-2 | 15 | CASSLDRSSYNEQFF | TGTGCCAGCAGCTTAGACAGGAGCTCCTACAATGAGCAGTTCTTC
- | TRBJ1-4 | - | TRBV29-1 | 11 | CSVEDNEKLFF | TGCAGCGTTGAAGATAATGAAAAACTGTTTTTT
- | TRBJ2-5 | - | TRBV7-2 | 13 | CASSLAGVETQYF | TGTGCCAGCAGCTTAGCGGGCGTAGAGACCCAGTACTTC
- | TRBJ2-5 | - | TRBV11-2 | 13 | CASSFGRQETQYF | TGTGCCAGCAGCTTTGGCAGGCAAGAGACCCAGTACTTC
- | TRBJ2-7 | - | TRBV6-5 | 14 | CASTGGFGSYEQYF | TGTGCCAGCACTGGGGGTTTTGGCTCCTACGAGCAGTACTTC
- | TRBJ2-4 | - | TRBV5-1 | 13 | CASSLAGLNIQYF | TGCGCCAGCAGCTTGGCAGGGTTAAACATTCAGTACTTC
- | TRBJ2-2 | - | TRBV11-2 | 13 | CASSLLGAGELFF | TGTGCCAGCAGCTTACTGGGGGCCGGGGAGCTGTTTTTT
- | TRBJ2-5 | - | TRBV2 | 14 | CASSENTGLETQYF | TGTGCCAGCAGTGAAAACACAGGACTAGAGACCCAGTACTTC
- | TRBJ1-3 | few | TRBV19 | 16 | CASYGGRHVSGNTIYF | TGTGCCAGTTACGGGGGCCGACATGTGTCTGGAAACACCATATATTTT
TRBD2 | TRBJ2-1 | - | TRBV7-9 | 16 | CASRPISGSSYNEQFF | TGTGCCAGCAGGCCCATCAGCGGGAGCTCCTACAATGAGCAGTTCTTC
TRBD2 | TRBJ2-3 | - | TRBV5-1 | 16 | CASSPGLAGKADTQYF | TGCGCCAGCAGCCCAGGACTAGCGGGGAAGGCAGATACGCAGTATTTT
- | TRBJ2-7 | - | TRBV7-8 | 15 | CASSFGILSSYEQYF | TGTGCCAGCAGCTTCGGGATTCTGAGCTCCTACGAGCAGTACTTC
- | TRBJ2-5 | - | TRBV6-5 | 13 | CASSPTGQETQYF | TGTGCCAGCAGTCCGACAGGCCAAGAGACCCAGTACTTC
- | TRBJ2-7 | - | TRBV11-2 | 12 | CASSFVIYEQYF | TGTGCCAGCAGCTTCGTAATCTACGAGCAGTACTTC
- | TRBJ2-5 | - | TRBV18 | 13 | CASSLGRGETQYF | TGTGCCAGCTCACTCGGCCGAGGAGAGACCCAGTACTTC
- | TRBJ1-1 | - | TRBV4-3 | 13 | CASSHTGGTEAFF | TGCGCCAGCAGCCACACGGGAGGGACTGAAGCTTTCTTT
- | TRBJ2-2 | - | TRBV6-6 | 16 | CASSFLQGANTGELFF | TGTGCCAGCAGTTTTCTACAGGGAGCGAACACCGGGGAGCTGTTTTTT
- | TRBJ1-2 | - | TRBV5-1 | 14 | CASSFHWGGDGYTF | TGCGCCAGCAGCTTCCACTGGGGAGGAGACGGCTACACCTTC
TRBD1 | TRBJ2-1 | - | TRBV30 | 14 | CAWGRQGSYNEQFF | TGTGCCTGGGGGCGACAGGGTTCCTACAATGAGCAGTTCTTC
- | TRBJ2-2 | - | TRBV19 | 13 | CASSPQVTGELFF | TGTGCCAGTAGCCCACAGGTCACCGGGGAGCTGTTTTTT